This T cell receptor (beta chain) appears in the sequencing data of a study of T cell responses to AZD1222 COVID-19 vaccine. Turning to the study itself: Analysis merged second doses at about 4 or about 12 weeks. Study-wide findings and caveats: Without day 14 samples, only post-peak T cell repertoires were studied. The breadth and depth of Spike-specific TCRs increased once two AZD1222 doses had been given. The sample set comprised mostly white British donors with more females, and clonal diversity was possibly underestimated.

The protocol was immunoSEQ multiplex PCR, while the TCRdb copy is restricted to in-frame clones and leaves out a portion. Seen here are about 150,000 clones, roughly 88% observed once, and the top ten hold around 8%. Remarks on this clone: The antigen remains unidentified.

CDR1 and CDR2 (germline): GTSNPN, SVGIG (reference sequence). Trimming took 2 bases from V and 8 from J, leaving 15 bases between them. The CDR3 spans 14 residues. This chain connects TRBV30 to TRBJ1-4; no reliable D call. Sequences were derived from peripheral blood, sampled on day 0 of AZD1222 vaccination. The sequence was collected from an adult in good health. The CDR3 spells CAWSISHSSEKLFF. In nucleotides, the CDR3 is TGTGCCTGGAGTATTTCTCACAGTTCAGAAAAACTGTTTTTT.